Sequencing of this T cell receptor beta chain was carried out in a study of cytomegalovirus exposure and HLA in healthy donors. Study information: Approximately 190 million T cells yielded approximately 110 million unique TCR beta sequences in earlier analysis. From donors who were HLA-typed, an early data release held 80 million to 95 million unique TCRs.

It was with 60 Vbeta and 13 Jbeta primers that the PCR ran. Only in-frame clones appear in the TCRdb table, and some are missing; sequencing was by immunoSEQ multiplex PCR. In the table there are 100,000 to 150,000 clones, about 70% of which are singletons. General study findings and limits: Analyses of presence/absence relied on an assumption of roughly uniform sequencing depth across donors.

With respect to this clone: Antigen specificity is unknown.

Germline assignment: CDR1 MGHDK and CDR2 SYGVNS. This CDR3 is built from 16 residues. V lost 6 bases and J lost 4; bases outside the gene matches: 9. Sequenced: PBMCs. The V gene is TRBV25-1, the J gene TRBJ2-5; 12 nucleotides match TRBD1. The receptor was derived from a woman aged 55-70 years in good health and CMV-seropositive. The CDR3: CASSPPGQGARETQYF. CDR3 nucleotide sequence: TGTGCCAGCAGCCCCCCGGGACAGGGGGCGAGAGAGACCCAGTACTTC.